A single count supports the clone carrying this T cell receptor (beta chain). The data belong to a study of shared clonotypes between healthy human individuals. Germline CDR1 MGHRA, CDR2 YSYEKL. The CDR3 consists of 16 residues. V shed 1 base, J shed 4 bases, and the junction held 4 bases outside the gene matches. Assay used: immunoSEQ multiplex PCR; TCRdb lists only in-frame clones, some missing. This repertoire shows about 2.4 million clones, approximately 94% found once; its top ten account for around 0.37%. The chain couples TRBV4-1 to TRBJ2-1; 10 nucleotides agree with TRBD2. Sequencing was carried out using naive CD4+ T cells from PBMCs. The subset was: CD45RA+ positively selected. The TCR was taken from a man between 18 and 29 years old in good health. Some clones in this sample may be carry-over from other donors' samples. The CDR3 sequence is CASSQVGLAVYNEQFF. The CDR3, as DNA: TGCGCCAGCAGCCAAGTAGGACTAGCGGTTTACAATGAGCAGTTCTTC.